Listed below are T cell receptor beta chains from one sample, sequenced in a study of response to subunit inactivated influenza vaccine. TCRdb redid the calling of the RT-PCR reads with MiXCR, one entry per CDR3 protein. The sample holds 530,000 or so distinct CDR3 sequences; 25% are singletons and the top ten take around 2%. Sequenced material: CD4+ T cells sorted from PBMCs, taken about 5 days after vaccination. These TCRs come from a man aged 45-60 years who received an inactivated influenza vaccine. CDR3s include the opening cysteine and the closing phenylalanine or tryptophan. Each record gives: V gene, J gene, D gene, CDR3 protein. The D gene is left open where the match is weak.

V: TRBV10-3; J: TRBJ2-2; D: TRBD2; CDR3: CAISALAETGELFF
V: TRBV7-9; J: TRBJ2-5; D: TRBD2; CDR3: CASSPHGGVETQYF
V: TRBV6-1; J: TRBJ2-2; D: NA; CDR3: CASSVLASAGELFF
V: TRBV29-1; J: TRBJ2-3; D: NA; CDR3: CSVGLGSTDTQYF
V: TRBV5-6; J: TRBJ1-5; D: NA; CDR3: CASSSTRTIGQPQHF
V: TRBV10-3; J: TRBJ2-5; D: NA; CDR3: CAIRAESSQYF
V: TRBV20-1; J: TRBJ2-1; D: NA; CDR3: CSAPSYGGSEQFF
V: TRBV11-2; J: TRBJ2-3; D: NA; CDR3: CASSLDSRWRDTQYF
V: TRBV10-3; J: TRBJ2-6; D: NA; CDR3: CAISDSNNGANVLTF
V: TRBV7-8; J: TRBJ1-2; D: NA; CDR3: CASSPYRAPADGYTF
V: TRBV7-6; J: TRBJ2-1; D: NA; CDR3: CASSPIDGTYNEQFF
V: TRBV7-8; J: TRBJ1-1; D: NA; CDR3: CASSLEAVMNTEAFF
V: TRBV12-3/TRBV12-4; J: TRBJ1-1; D: NA; CDR3: CASNAGATEAFF
V: TRBV12-3/TRBV12-4; J: TRBJ2-5; D: NA; CDR3: CASSFSGTQYF
V: TRBV27; J: TRBJ1-4; D: NA; CDR3: CASSLTQGLEKLFF
V: TRBV24-1; J: TRBJ2-2; D: NA; CDR3: CATSKEAGELFF
V: TRBV4-3; J: TRBJ2-7; D: NA; CDR3: CASSQDLVSHEQYF
V: TRBV7-8; J: TRBJ2-3; D: NA; CDR3: CASTKQGTDTQYF
V: TRBV5-5; J: TRBJ1-2; D: NA; CDR3: CASSLGGPGAYGYTF
V: TRBV6-5; J: TRBJ2-6; D: TRBD1; CDR3: CASSSSGTGNMGANVLTF
V: TRBV30; J: TRBJ1-6; D: TRBD1; CDR3: CAWTSGTGPSTLHF
V: TRBV20-1; J: TRBJ1-1; D: NA; CDR3: CSARNPIPGKNTEAFF
V: TRBV13; J: TRBJ2-2; D: TRBD2; CDR3: CASTRGSGRHTGELFF
V: TRBV5-1; J: TRBJ2-2; D: NA; CDR3: CASSSELGYANTGELFF
V: TRBV5-6; J: TRBJ2-2; D: TRBD1; CDR3: CASSLGQGANTGELFF
V: TRBV20-1; J: TRBJ2-7; D: NA; CDR3: CSARGRLPYEQYF
V: TRBV20-1; J: TRBJ2-1; D: NA; CDR3: CSASSTSYNEQFF
V: TRBV29-1; J: TRBJ2-1; D: NA; CDR3: CSVGLGGSYNEQFF
V: TRBV7-8; J: TRBJ1-2; D: NA; CDR3: CASSLERVGNYGYTF
V: TRBV20-1; J: TRBJ2-5; D: NA; CDR3: CSARRWTISLETQYF
V: TRBV7-9; J: TRBJ2-1; D: TRBD2; CDR3: CAVGGTRDSSYNEQFF
V: TRBV5-1; J: TRBJ1-2; D: NA; CDR3: CASSLEGSVRGYTF
V: TRBV5-6; J: TRBJ2-2; D: NA; CDR3: CASSLEGVTGELFF
V: TRBV7-2; J: TRBJ2-7; D: TRBD1; CDR3: CASSPSGPGQGNYEQYF
V: TRBV6-5; J: TRBJ1-5; D: NA; CDR3: CASSYSTGPNQPQHF
V: TRBV9; J: TRBJ2-1; D: TRBD2; CDR3: CASSVGLAGVSSYNEQFF
V: TRBV20-1; J: TRBJ2-2; D: NA; CDR3: CSAREGLGEGTGELFF
V: TRBV5-1; J: TRBJ1-4; D: NA; CDR3: CASSLDRQPNEKLFF
V: TRBV7-2; J: TRBJ2-5; D: TRBD2; CDR3: CASNWRASGGLQETQYF
V: TRBV4-2; J: TRBJ2-5; D: TRBD1; CDR3: CASSQDQGAGETQYF
V: TRBV20-1; J: TRBJ2-3; D: NA; CDR3: CSAGPGAWTDTQYF